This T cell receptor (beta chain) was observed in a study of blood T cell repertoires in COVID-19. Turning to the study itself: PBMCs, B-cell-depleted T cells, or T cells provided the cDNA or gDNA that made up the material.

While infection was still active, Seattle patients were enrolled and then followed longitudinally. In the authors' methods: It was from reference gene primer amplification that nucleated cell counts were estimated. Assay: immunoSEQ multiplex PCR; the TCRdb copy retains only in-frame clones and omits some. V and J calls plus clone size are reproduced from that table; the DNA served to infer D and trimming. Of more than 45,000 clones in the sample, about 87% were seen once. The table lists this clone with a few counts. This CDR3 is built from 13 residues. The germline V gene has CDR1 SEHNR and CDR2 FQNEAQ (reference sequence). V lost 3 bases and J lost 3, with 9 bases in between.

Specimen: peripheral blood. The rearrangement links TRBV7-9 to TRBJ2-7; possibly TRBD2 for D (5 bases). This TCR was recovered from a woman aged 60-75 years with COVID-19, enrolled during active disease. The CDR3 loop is CASSFLAGYEQYF. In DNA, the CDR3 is TGTGCCAGCAGCTTCCTCGCGGGCTACGAGCAGTACTTC.